Below, 27 T cell receptor beta chains from the same sample are listed, as sequenced in a study of CD8+CD57+ T cells in acquired aplastic anemia. TCR beta VDJ combinations and CDR3 sequences were profiled from genomic DNA. TCRdb fed the reads into MiXCR, producing one record per CDR3 protein. The sample has 180,000 or so distinct CDR3 sequences; around half are singletons. The sample consisted of sorted CD4+, CD8+, or CD8+CD57+ T cells (not recorded which) from PBMCs. The receptors stem from a human donor in good health.

This clonotype appeared a few times. This may be a read error: a much more frequent sequence differs by one nucleotide. The chain has TRBV6-1 and TRBJ2-3; 8 bases map to TRBD2. Germline CDR1 is MNHNS and CDR2 is SASEGT. CDR3 length: 13 residues. V trimming: 6 bases; J trimming: 6 bases; junction bases outside the gene matches: 5. CDR3 bases: TGTGCCAGCAGCAGCGGGGGCTTGGATACGCAGTATTTT. Protein product: CASSSGGLDTQYF.

The chain joins TRBV29-1 to TRBJ2-3, with D uncertain. This CDR3 is built from 12 residues. From germline, CDR1 is SQVTM and CDR2 ANQGSEA. The V and J ends lost 7 bases and 4 bases respectively, with 12 bases between them. CDR3 protein: CSAPRGADTQYF. CDR3 sequence (DNA): TGCAGCGCCCCCCGCGGAGCAGATACGCAGTATTTT.

The table lists this clonotype with many counts. V usage is TRBV19 and J usage is TRBJ1-2, with TRBD1 matching over 8 bases. Looked up from germline, CDR1 is LNHDA and CDR2 is SQIVND (reference sequence). V lost 6 bases and J lost 6; bases outside the gene matches: 6. The CDR3 covers 13 residues. Written as DNA, the CDR3 is TGTGCCAGTAGAAACGGACAGGGAAATGGCTACACCTTC. Its protein product is CASRNGQGNGYTF.

This clonotype was counted a few times. V gene TRBV18 combines with J gene TRBJ2-1; D not certain. CDR3 length equals 12 residues. The germline CDR1 and CDR2 sequences are KGHSH and LQKENI. Trimming shortened V by 4 bases and J by 9 bases, and 10 bases separated the two germline ends. CDR3 DNA sequence: TGTGCCAGCTCACTGACTGTCGCTGAGCAGTTCTTC. Its translation is CASSLTVAEQFF.

This clonotype was counted many times. The chain combines TRBV5-1 with TRBJ1-1, with D maybe TRBD1 (5 bases). V gave up 0 bases and J gave up 5 bases, with 17 bases separating them. Germline lookup yields CDR1 SGHRS and CDR2 YFSETQ. The CDR3 is made up of 16 amino acids. CDR3 nucleotides: TGCGCCAGCAGCTTGGTTGCAGGGTCATTGGGTACTGAAGCTTTCTTT. This sequence encodes CASSLVAGSLGTEAFF.

In this sample, this clonotype turned up a few times. The gene calls are TRBV19 and TRBJ1-3; 8 bases are a match to TRBD1. The CDR3 runs to 15 residues. Germline V gives CDR1 LNHDA, CDR2 SQIVND (reference sequence). Unmatched junction bases numbered 7, after V lost 5 bases and J lost 4 bases. This chain's CDR3 is CASSSQGAGGNTIYF. The CDR3 DNA follows: TGTGCCAGTAGTTCCCAGGGGGCCGGAGGAAACACCATATATTTT.

The chain joins TRBV28 to TRBJ1-2; D may be TRBD1 (5 bases). Looked up from germline, CDR1 is MDHEN and CDR2 is SYDVKM. This CDR3 contains 13 residues. Trimming took off 4 bases at V and 7 bases at J, with 13 bases between the two ends. The CDR3 is CASSSGTYGGYTF. For the CDR3, the DNA is TGTGCCAGCAGTTCAGGGACCTACGGTGGCTACACCTTC.

The V and J genes are TRBV24-1 and TRBJ2-2; tentative D call: TRBD1 (6 bases). The V gene's germline CDR1 is KGHDR and CDR2 SFDVKD. The CDR3 is made up of 18 amino acids. V was pared by 0 bases and J by 2 bases, with 15 bases between. CDR3: CATSDLQWQGTNTGELFF. CDR3 coding DNA: TGTGCCACCAGTGATTTGCAGTGGCAGGGGACCAACACCGGGGAGCTGTTTTTT.

The chain combines TRBV7-8 with TRBJ2-3; 11 bases agree with TRBD2. V gave up 3 bases and J gave up 6 bases; unmatched junction bases: 8. This CDR3 has 16 amino acids. CDR1 and CDR2 (germline): SGHVS, FQNEAQ. The CDR3 bases are TGTGCCAGCAGCTTCCTCGGACTAGCGGGCGACGATACGCAGTATTTT. Translated, it gives CASSFLGLAGDDTQYF.

This clonotype was seen repeatedly, ten times or more. The genes are TRBV6-5 and TRBJ2-7; a weak D match, TRBD2 (5 bases). Germline V CDR1 and CDR2: MNHEY, SVGAGI. The length of the CDR3 is 15 residues. The V end lost 0 bases, the J end lost 5 bases, and 14 bases lay between the germline ends. The CDR3 region has the DNA TGTGCCAGCAGTTACTCGGGAGCGGCCCTGGACGAGCAGTACTTC. Residues: CASSYSGAALDEQYF.

This clonotype came up a few times. The chain uses TRBV6-2 or TRBV6-3 and TRBJ2-2; 11 bases line up with TRBD1. V was clipped by 2 bases and J by 7 bases; unmatched bases: 9. The length of the CDR3 is 17 residues. Germline values: CDR1 MNHEY, CDR2 SVGEGT. The CDR3 sequence: CASSYGGQGAFGGELFF. The DNA of the CDR3 is TGTGCCAGCAGTTACGGCGGACAGGGGGCGTTCGGCGGGGAGCTGTTTTTT.

This rearrangement joins TRBV5-1 to TRBJ2-7; no definite D call. CDR3 size: 14 residues. Per germline, CDR1 SGHRS and CDR2 YFSETQ. V dropped 0 bases and J dropped 3 bases, with 10 bases sitting between them. DNA for the CDR3: TGCGCCAGCAGCTTGGTCACACCTGGCTACGAGCAGTACTTC. Its translation: CASSLVTPGYEQYF.

The rearrangement uses TRBV5-6 and TRBJ2-2, with D tentatively TRBD1 (5 bases). The ends were cut back, 4 bases at V and 1 base at J, with 8 bases in the middle. The CDR3 loop spans 14 amino acids. Per germline, CDR1 SGHDT and CDR2 YYEEEE. As DNA, the CDR3 is TGTGCCAGCAGCACAGGACGGAACACCGGGGAGCTGTTTTTT. Translated: CASSTGRNTGELFF.

Ten or more counts support this clonotype. The V gene is TRBV6-1, the J gene TRBJ1-2; D is undetermined. Trimming took 2 bases from V and 5 from J, leaving 15 bases between them. Germline values: CDR1 MNHNS, CDR2 SASEGT. CDR3 length: 15 amino acids. The CDR3 reads CASSELTGVSYGYTF. The CDR3, as DNA: TGTGCCAGCAGTGAATTGACCGGTGTATCTTATGGCTACACCTTC.

Ten or more counts support this clonotype. The gene calls are TRBV19 and TRBJ2-5, with 12 positions matching TRBD1. Germline V gene data show CDR1 as LNHDA and CDR2 as SQIVND (reference sequence). V dropped 10 bases and J dropped 5; count of bases not matched to a gene: 17. CDR3 length: 17 amino acids. For the CDR3, the DNA is TGTGCCACGCGCCGGGACAGGGGGCGGAAAACCCCCGAGACCCAGTACTTC. It is translated as CATRRDRGRKTPETQYF.

The sample holds many counts of this clonotype. This rearrangement joins TRBV25-1 to TRBJ1-6, with 7 bases lining up with TRBD1. The germline CDR1 and CDR2 sequences are MGHDK and SYGVNS. V shed 6 bases and J 7 bases; nucleotides not matched to a gene: 6. There are 14 residues in the CDR3. Here the CDR3 reads CASRPQGVNSPLHF. The CDR3 bases are TGTGCCAGCAGGCCCCAGGGGGTGAATTCACCCCTCCACTTT.

This clonotype was seen at least ten times. The rearrangement links TRBV20-1 to TRBJ1-6, with D possibly matching TRBD1 (5 bases). Trimming removed 6 bases from V and 5 bases from J, with 14 bases in between. Germline V gene sequence: CDR1 DFQATT, CDR2 SNEGSKA (reference sequence). The CDR3 is 14 amino acids. In DNA, the CDR3 is TGCAGTGCATTCCCGACAGTCAATAATTCACCCCTCCACTTT. Its translation: CSAFPTVNNSPLHF.

In the case of this clonotype: The junction differs from germline at one of its ends, possibly a read error. The chain employs TRBV2 and TRBJ1-2, with TRBD1 identical over 8 bases. CDR1 and CDR2 from the germline V gene are SNHLY and FYNNEI. The CDR3 loop spans 14 amino acids. CDR3 region: CASSQGQGNYGYTF. As DNA, the CDR3 is TGCGCCAGCAGCCAAGGACAGGGTAACTATGGCTACACCTTC.

This clonotype was detected ten times or more. The J gene is TRBJ2-7, the V gene TRBV10-3; no definite D call. CDR3 length: 13 residues. CDR1 is ENHRY and CDR2 is SYGVKD in the germline V gene. The ends were cut back, 2 bases at V and 7 bases at J, with 12 bases in the middle. The CDR3 here is CAISEPTSREQYF. CDR3 nucleotide sequence: TGTGCCATCAGTGAGCCCACTTCCCGGGAGCAGTACTTC.

The chain is built from TRBV2 and TRBJ1-6; 7 bases are a match to TRBD1. The J segment lost 3 bases and the V segment lost 3 bases, leaving 8 bases of the junction unmatched. The CDR3 runs to 17 residues. Germline CDR1 reads SNHLY; CDR2 reads FYNNEI. CDR3 in DNA: TGTGCCAGCAGTGACCGTAGGGGGCAAAACTATAATTCACCCCTCCACTTT. Its translation is CASSDRRGQNYNSPLHF.

The chain combines TRBV12-3 or TRBV12-4 with TRBJ2-6; 7 bases fit TRBD1. The CDR3 consists of 15 residues. V lost 4 bases to trimming and J lost 2 bases; unmatched junction nucleotides: 2. The CDR3 loop is CASSYRGAGANVLTF. The CDR3 coding sequence is TGTGCCAGCAGTTACAGGGGAGCTGGGGCCAACGTCCTGACTTTC.

This sequence joins TRBV29-1 and TRBJ1-3; D unresolved. Trimming stripped 6 bases from V and 0 bases from J, with 12 bases between. CDR3 length equals 14 residues. The germline V gene encodes CDR1 SQVTM and CDR2 ANQGSEA. The CDR3 DNA sequence: TGCAGCGTCCGCCCGACATTCTCTGGAAACACCATATATTTT. This encodes CSVRPTFSGNTIYF.

A word on this clonotype: Possible read error: a much larger clone is one base away. Because the CDR3 is missing its conserved closing phenylalanine or tryptophan, this is likely a read error. V and J are TRBV3-1 and TRBJ2-1, with D tentatively TRBD2 (6 bases). There are 12 residues in the CDR3. V was shortened by 4 bases and J by 8 bases, with 9 bases between the two germline ends. Germline lookup yields CDR1 LGHDT and CDR2 YNNKEL (reference sequence). Written as DNA, the CDR3 is TGTGCCAGCAGCCGGCGACTAGATGAGCAGTTCCTC. Encoded protein: CASSRRLDEQFL.

This chain uses TRBV20-1 with TRBJ2-5; D remains ambiguous. Germline lookup yields CDR1 DFQATT and CDR2 SNEGSKA (reference sequence). The CDR3 sequence is 14 residues long. Trimming cost V 6 bases and J 5 bases, with 19 bases left between them. The CDR3 bases are TGCAGTGCCACGAAGGACGACCCAATGGAGACCCAGTACTTC. Encoded protein: CSATKDDPMETQYF.

The chain combines TRBV19 with TRBJ1-1, with 11 bases fitting TRBD1. This CDR3 contains 14 residues. The germline V gene encodes CDR1 LNHDA and CDR2 SQIVND (reference sequence). The V gene end was trimmed by 6 bases and the J gene end by 4 bases; junction bases not matched to a gene: 4. CDR3 amino acids: CASRPGTGGTEAFF. In DNA, the CDR3 is TGTGCCAGTAGGCCGGGGACAGGGGGCACTGAAGCTTTCTTT.

Details on this clonotype: The junction departs from the called germline gene at one end, perhaps through a read error. The chain combines TRBV6-4 with TRBJ1-2, with 11 bases that match TRBD1. The CDR3 has 13 amino acids. Germline CDR1 reads MRHNA; CDR2 reads SNTAGT. CDR3 DNA sequence: TGCGAGCCATGGACAGGGGGCAACTATGGCAACACCTTC. Residues: CEPWTGGNYGNTF.

This clonotype was picked up many times. The rearrangement uses TRBV6-4 and TRBJ2-7; D gene unclear. The CDR3 has 10 residues. Germline CDR1 and CDR2: MRHNA and SNTAGT. Trimming took off 8 bases at V and 2 bases at J, with 4 bases between the two ends. The CDR3 DNA sequence: TGTGCCAGCCGAACCTACGAGCAGTACTTC. Its protein is CASRTYEQYF.